The clone carrying this T cell receptor (beta chain) showed up many times. Its target is unknown. This CDR3 spans 13 amino acids. Trimming removed 4 bases at V and 0 bases at J, with 7 bases between. Germline loops: CDR1 SGDLS, CDR2 YYNGEE. This entry comes from a study of CD8 T cells in ankylosing spondylitis. Findings and caveats of the study: In the blood and synovial fluid of reactive arthritis, some motif variants had been previously reported. Ankylosing spondylitis blood appeared to be characterized by a TCR beta motif of under ten highly homologous variants. From matched ankylosing spondylitis synovial fluid, disease-linked clones were reportedly recovered at significantly enriched levels.

Quantitative barcoded 5'-RACE was used to prepare TCR beta libraries. From the 5' RACE reads, TCRdb called clonotypes with MiXCR, one entry per CDR3 protein. Of about 500,000 distinct CDR3 sequences in the sample, approximately 5% were seen once. V gene TRBV9 combines with J gene TRBJ1-2; D remains unclear. The material sequenced was blood, either unsorted or a sorted T cell fraction (not recorded which). This clonotype was sampled from a male donor with ankylosing spondylitis. The CDR3 reads CASSTDTNYGYTF. The CDR3 nucleotides read TGTGCCAGCAGCACCGACACTAACTATGGCTACACCTTC.